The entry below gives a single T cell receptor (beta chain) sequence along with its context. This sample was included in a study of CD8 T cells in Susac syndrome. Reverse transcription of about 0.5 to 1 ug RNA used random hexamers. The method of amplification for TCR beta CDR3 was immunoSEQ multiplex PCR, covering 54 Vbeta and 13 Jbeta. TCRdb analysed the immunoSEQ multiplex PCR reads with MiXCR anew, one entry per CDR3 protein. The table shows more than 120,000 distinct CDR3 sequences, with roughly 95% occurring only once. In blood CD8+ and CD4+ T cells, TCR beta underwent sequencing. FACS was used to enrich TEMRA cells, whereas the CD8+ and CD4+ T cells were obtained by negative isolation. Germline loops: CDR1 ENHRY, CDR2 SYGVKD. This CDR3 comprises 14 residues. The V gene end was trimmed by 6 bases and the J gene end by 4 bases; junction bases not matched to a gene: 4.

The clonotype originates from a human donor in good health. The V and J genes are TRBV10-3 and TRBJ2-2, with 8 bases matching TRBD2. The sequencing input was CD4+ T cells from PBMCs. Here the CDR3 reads CAIRDAGGTGELFF. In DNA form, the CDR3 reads TGTGCCATCAGGGACGCGGGGGGCACCGGGGAGCTGTTTTTT.